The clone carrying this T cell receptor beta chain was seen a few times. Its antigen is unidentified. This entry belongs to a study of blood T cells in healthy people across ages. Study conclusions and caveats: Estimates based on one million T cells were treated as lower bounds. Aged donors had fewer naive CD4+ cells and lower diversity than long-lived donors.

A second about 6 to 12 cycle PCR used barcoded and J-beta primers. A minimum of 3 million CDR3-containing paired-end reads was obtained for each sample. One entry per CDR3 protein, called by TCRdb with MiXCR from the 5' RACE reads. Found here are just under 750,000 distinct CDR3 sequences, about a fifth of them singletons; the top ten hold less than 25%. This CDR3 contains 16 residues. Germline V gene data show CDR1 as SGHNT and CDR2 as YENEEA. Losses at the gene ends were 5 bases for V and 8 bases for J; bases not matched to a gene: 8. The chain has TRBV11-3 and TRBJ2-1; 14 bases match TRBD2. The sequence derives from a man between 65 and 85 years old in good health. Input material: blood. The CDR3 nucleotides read TGTGCCAGCAGCCCCGGGACTAGCGGGGGCAAGGATGAGCAGTTCTTC. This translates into CASSPGTSGGKDEQFF.